This entry features one T cell receptor (beta chain) sequence. The germline V and J ends were trimmed by 3 bases and 3 bases, with 15 bases remaining between them. CDR3 length equals 16 residues. Looked up from germline, CDR1 is LNHDA and CDR2 is SQIVND (reference sequence). This sample is part of a study of OX40 agonist ivuxolimab in advanced cancers. Sequenced by immunoSEQ multiplex PCR; TCRdb stores in-frame clones only, minus some. The sample includes about 30,000 clones, 90% of them seen just once. This specimen was CD4+ or CD8+ T cells sorted from blood, taken in a trial of the OX40 agonist ivuxolimab. The rearrangement joins TRBV19 to TRBJ1-5; D is unclear. The origin of this receptor is an adult with an advanced solid tumor such as melanoma, head and neck, liver or kidney cancer. The CDR3: CASSMRSELNNQPQHF. CDR3 in DNA: TGTGCCAGTAGTATGAGGAGCGAATTGAACAATCAGCCCCAGCATTTT.